This is a list of T cell receptor beta chains from one sample in a study of post-analysis software for immune sequencing data. TCRdb re-called the PCR reads through MiXCR, storing one row per CDR3 protein. The data contain about 430,000 distinct CDR3 sequences, 35% to 45% of them singletons. Sequencing was performed on blood. These receptors all come from a girl aged 2 to 9 with multiple sclerosis. CDR3s include the opening cysteine and the closing phenylalanine or tryptophan. A D gene is named only where the DNA matches it firmly. Where a row states a size, it is once, few, many or the class of an expanded clone; other rows omit it.

j_call clone_size v_call d_call cdr3_aa cdr3_nt
TRBJ1-2 NA TRBV6-4 NA CASSEGSGYGYTF TGTGCCAGCAGCGAAGGGAGTGGCTATGGCTACACCTTC
TRBJ2-1 many TRBV29-1 NA CSPSRLAEYNEQFF TGCAGCCCGTCCAGATTAGCGGAGTACAATGAGCAGTTCTTC
TRBJ2-3 few TRBV7-2 TRBD2 CASSLDGPGLVSTDTQYF TGTGCCAGCAGCTTAGATGGTCCGGGACTAGTAAGCACAGATACGCAGTATTTT
TRBJ1-6 NA TRBV5-6 NA CASSLVSVRRSNSPLHF TGTGCCAGCAGCTTGGTTAGCGTGAGGAGATCGAATTCACCCCTCCACTTT
TRBJ2-1 few TRBV5-1 TRBD2 CASSAALAGEANEQFF TGCGCCAGCAGCGCTGCACTAGCGGGAGAAGCAAATGAGCAGTTCTTC
TRBJ1-2 few TRBV29-1 TRBD1 CSVTPSKDRGWGGYTF TGCAGCGTTACCCCTTCCAAAGACAGGGGATGGGGCGGCTACACCTTC
TRBJ1-2 NA TRBV27 NA CASSLGRSTPLGYTF TGTGCCAGCAGTTTGGGACGCTCAACCCCTCTAGGCTACACCTTC
TRBJ2-1 NA TRBV5-1 NA CASSFTSRNNEQFF TGCGCCAGCAGCTTTACTAGCAGAAACAATGAGCAGTTCTTC
TRBJ2-7 NA TRBV6-2/TRBV6-3 TRBD2 CASTPAGLADYEQYF TGTGCCAGTACACCGGCGGGACTAGCGGACTACGAGCAGTACTTC
TRBJ2-7 NA TRBV7-2 TRBD1 CASSSRDRGIYEQYF TGTGCCAGCAGCTCCCGGGACAGGGGTATCTACGAGCAGTACTTC
TRBJ1-5 NA TRBV20-1 NA CSARVTGYSNQPQHF TGCAGTGCTAGAGTAACCGGCTATAGCAATCAGCCCCAGCATTTT
TRBJ2-1 NA TRBV5-1 NA CASSPVTIYEQFF TGCGCCAGCAGTCCCGTCACCATCTACGAGCAGTTCTTC
TRBJ1-1 NA TRBV7-8 NA CASSLSGTHTEAFF TGTGCCAGCAGCTTAAGTGGCACCCACACTGAAGCTTTCTTT
TRBJ2-1 NA TRBV7-6 NA CAGSLGGGRAVYRTYNEQFF TGTGCCGGCAGCTTAGGGGGGGGCAGGGCGGTCTACCGTACCTACAATGAGCAGTTCTTC
TRBJ2-6 few TRBV4-2 NA CASSQERVGPLGANVLTF TGTGCCAGCAGCCAAGAGAGGGTGGGACCGCTGGGGGCCAACGTCCTGACTTTC
TRBJ2-7 many TRBV4-2 TRBD2 CASSQGRLAGGEQYF TGTGCCAGCAGCCAAGGTCGGCTAGCGGGGGGCGAGCAGTACTTC
TRBJ2-7 NA TRBV2 TRBD1 CARNRDRGPSEQYF TGTGCCAGAAACCGGGACAGGGGTCCCTCCGAGCAGTACTTC
TRBJ1-2 NA TRBV5-1 NA CASSLGGTGSGYTF TGCGCCAGCAGCTTGGGGGGGACTGGCAGTGGCTACACCTTC
TRBJ2-7 many TRBV5-1 NA CASSLAPTTGAVAYEQYF TGCGCCAGCAGCTTGGCTCCCACGACAGGCGCTGTCGCCTACGAGCAGTACTTC
TRBJ1-5 NA TRBV6-5 NA CASSYSRSDQPQHF TGTGCCAGCAGTTACTCGCGCAGCGATCAGCCCCAGCATTTT
TRBJ2-3 NA TRBV7-9 NA CASRSPNSRERGADTQYF TGTGCCAGCAGATCACCTAATTCTCGGGAGCGAGGCGCAGATACGCAGTATTTT
TRBJ2-3 NA TRBV27 TRBD2 CASSPIFTTSGLTDTQYF TGTGCCAGCAGTCCCATATTTACGACTAGCGGGCTCACAGATACGCAGTATTTT
TRBJ2-5 NA TRBV27 TRBD2 CASTGLATKEQYF TGTGCCAGCACGGGACTAGCCACAAAAGAGCAGTACTTC
TRBJ2-7 few TRBV15 NA CATSRDLGSSYEQYF TGTGCCACCAGCAGAGATCTGGGGAGCTCCTACGAGCAGTACTTC
TRBJ2-7 few TRBV6-2/TRBV6-3 TRBD2 CASSFKRGHHLSYEQYF TGTGCCAGCAGTTTCAAGCGGGGGCACCATCTCTCCTACGAGCAGTACTTC
TRBJ2-3 few TRBV28 NA CASSLGHIVDTQYF TGTGCCAGCAGTTTGGGGCATATCGTAGATACGCAGTATTTT
TRBJ2-5 few TRBV10-3 TRBD1 CAISTTGPEEQYF TGTGCCATCAGTACGACAGGGCCGGAAGAGCAGTACTTC
TRBJ2-1 NA TRBV12-3/TRBV12-4 TRBD2 CASTKEGLVLYEQFF TGTGCCAGCACCAAAGAGGGACTAGTCCTCTATGAGCAGTTCTTC
TRBJ2-1 NA TRBV9 TRBD1 CASSAQGVEQFF TGTGCCAGCAGCGCCCAGGGGGTTGAGCAGTTCTTC
TRBJ1-6 NA TRBV7-9 TRBD1 CASSIQTGWNSPLHF TGTGCCAGCAGCATACAGACAGGGTGGAATTCACCCCTCCACTTT
TRBJ2-1 few TRBV5-1 NA CASSLAGGDYNEQFF TGCGCCAGCAGCTTGGCCGGGGGTGACTACAATGAGCAGTTCTTC
TRBJ2-1 few TRBV6-5 NA CASSLDSGSYNEQFF TGTGCCAGCAGTCTCGATAGCGGCTCCTACAATGAGCAGTTCTTC
TRBJ2-1 NA TRBV21-1 NA CASSKKAGSYNEQFF TGTGCCAGCAGCAAAAAGGCGGGATCCTACAATGAGCAGTTCTTC
TRBJ2-1 NA TRBV4-2 NA CASSQAYGSLYNEQFF TGTGCCAGCAGCCAAGCCTACGGGAGTCTCTACAATGAGCAGTTCTTC
TRBJ2-1 few TRBV4-3 NA CASSQDRGGVYNEQFF TGCGCCAGCAGCCAAGACAGGGGCGGGGTCTACAATGAGCAGTTCTTC
TRBJ1-2 NA TRBV4-1 NA CASSQVGDTYGYTF TGCGCCAGCAGCCAAGTTGGTGACACCTATGGCTACACCTTC
TRBJ1-2 NA TRBV12-3/TRBV12-4 NA CASSYLNYGYTF TGTGCCAGCAGCTACTTAAACTATGGCTACACCTTC
TRBJ1-1 NA TRBV4-2 NA CASSQLTGGPEAFF TGTGCCAGCAGCCAATTGACGGGGGGCCCTGAAGCTTTCTTT
TRBJ2-1 NA TRBV20-1 NA CSASRGGGQFF TGCAGTGCTTCCCGTGGGGGTGGGCAGTTCTTC
TRBJ2-3 few TRBV7-7 TRBD2 CASSPGLAGGHTQYF TGTGCCAGCAGCCCCGGACTAGCGGGGGGGCATACGCAGTATTTT
TRBJ2-1 few TRBV5-1 TRBD1 CASSLWTGLDNEQFF TGCGCCAGCAGCTTGTGGACAGGGCTCGACAATGAGCAGTTCTTC
TRBJ2-5 NA TRBV10-3 NA CAISEAHPTSYPPQQYF TGTGCCATCAGTGAGGCCCACCCAACCTCATATCCCCCCCAGCAGTACTTC
TRBJ2-1 NA TRBV29-1 TRBD2 CSVVAPAGMFF TGCAGCGTTGTGGCCCCAGCGGGGATGTTCTTC
TRBJ2-7 few TRBV9 TRBD2 CASSEGTSGSYEQYF TGTGCCAGCAGCGAGGGGACTAGCGGGAGCTACGAGCAGTACTTC
TRBJ2-7 NA TRBV10-3 NA CAIRSSAYEQYF TGTGCCATCAGGTCTAGTGCCTACGAGCAGTACTTC
TRBJ2-3 once TRBV5-5 TRBD1 CASSLFYSGQLTDTQYF TGTGCCAGCAGCTTGTTTTATTCGGGACAGCTCACAGATACGCAGTATTTT
TRBJ2-7 few TRBV20-1 TRBD1 CSAQTGQGSYEQYF TGCAGTGCCCAGACCGGACAGGGATCCTACGAGCAGTACTTC
TRBJ2-5 NA TRBV12-3/TRBV12-4 TRBD1 CASTQGAGETQYF TGTGCCAGCACCCAGGGGGCTGGGGAGACCCAGTACTTC
TRBJ1-4 NA TRBV28 TRBD1 CASSSGQDEKLFF TGTGCCAGCAGTTCTGGACAGGATGAAAAACTGTTTTTT
TRBJ2-7 NA TRBV20-1 NA CSAAHSGTYEQYF TGCAGTGCCGCACATTCCGGGACCTACGAGCAGTACTTC
TRBJ2-7 NA TRBV5-1 NA CASSSAGQSYEQYF TGCGCCAGCAGCTCGGCGGGACAGTCCTACGAGCAGTACTTC